This T cell receptor beta chain was retrieved from a study of shared clonotypes between healthy human individuals. General study points: Clonotypes which were not shared had lower generation probabilities than clonotypes that all four donors shared.

Comments on this clone: The antigen remains undetermined.

Genomic DNA from each subset was divided evenly over several immunoSEQ plates. Sequenced by immunoSEQ multiplex PCR; TCRdb stores in-frame clones only, minus some. In the table there are about 2.1 million clones, about 94% of which are singletons. Naive CD8 cells comprised CD45RO-negative, CCR7-positively selected cells, excluding terminally differentiated effector memory CD45RA+ cells. The CDR3 spans 17 residues. V gave up 0 bases and J gave up 5 bases; unmatched junction bases: 10. Germline loops: CDR1 LGHNA, CDR2 YSLEER. V is TRBV4-3 and J is TRBJ2-7; 10 nucleotides agree with TRBD2. This TCR was sampled from a young man in good health. Some clones in this sample may be carry-over from other donors' samples. Material for sequencing was naive CD8+ T cells from PBMCs. The CDR3 reads CASSQDRASGSSHEQYF. Written as DNA, the CDR3 is TGCGCCAGCAGCCAAGATCGAGCTAGCGGGAGTTCCCACGAGCAGTACTTC.